The 2 T cell receptor beta chains presented below share a single source sample, sequenced in a study of T cell responses to AZD1222 COVID-19 vaccine. Clones were sequenced by immunoSEQ multiplex PCR, and TCRdb holds only the in-frame ones, with some missing. The sample includes fewer than 200,000 clones, roughly 88% of them seen just once. Sequenced material: peripheral blood, taken on day 0 of AZD1222 vaccination. These receptors came from an adult in good health.

The chain is built from TRBV5-1 and TRBJ1-2, with TRBD1 identical over 10 bases. The CDR3 loop spans 14 amino acids. The germline V gene has CDR1 SGHRS and CDR2 YFSETQ. V lost 3 bases and J lost 5; bases outside the gene matches: 4. CDR3 bases: TGCGCCAGCAGCTCGGACAGGGGGGTTTATGGCTACACCTTC. It translates to CASSSDRGVYGYTF.

The chain combines TRBV6-5 with TRBJ2-7; D is unresolved. The V end lost 10 bases, the J end lost 0 bases, and 16 bases lay between the germline ends. This CDR3 has 14 residues. Germline V lookup: CDR1 MNHEY, CDR2 SVGAGI. The CDR3 bases are TGTGCCACCTCCTCGGGCAGGAACTCCTACGAGCAGTACTTC. Residues: CATSSGRNSYEQYF.